These 19 T cell receptor beta chains were all obtained from the same sample, sequenced in a study of human T cells and chemical hapten exposure. TCRdb used MiXCR to reprocess the RACE reads, holding one entry per CDR3 protein. The sample lists approximately 44,000 distinct CDR3 sequences; about 4.1% were seen once. Time point given: healthy volunteer bleed at 2 weeks. The total RNA was obtained from whole blood that was not fractionated. The sequenced sample was whole blood. These receptors all come from a human donor in good health. Some clones in this sample may be carry-over from other donors' samples.

This clonotype was seen many times. J is TRBJ2-5 and V is TRBV6-5, with D unresolved. Germline V gives CDR1 MNHEY, CDR2 SVGAGI. V lost 10 bases and J 3 bases, leaving 3 bases between the germline ends. The CDR3 has 9 amino acids. Here the CDR3 reads CAIKETQYF. For the CDR3, the DNA is TGTGCCATAAAAGAGACCCAGTACTTC.

The table lists this clonotype with many counts. V and J are TRBV10-3 and TRBJ2-3, with TRBD2 as a possible D gene (6 bases). This CDR3 region has 15 residues. Trimming stripped 0 bases from V and 5 bases from J, with 12 bases between. Germline V gene data show CDR1 as ENHRY and CDR2 as SYGVKD. CDR3 in amino acids: CAISESTRGIDTQYF. DNA for the CDR3: TGTGCCATCAGTGAGTCGACCCGGGGGATAGATACGCAGTATTTT.

This clonotype was counted between two and nine times. The V call is TRBV14, the J call TRBJ1-4; D is ambiguous. This CDR3 spans 13 amino acids. Germline V gene sequence: CDR1 SGHDN, CDR2 FVKESK. V gave up 4 bases and J gave up 5 bases, with 8 bases separating them. The CDR3 region has the DNA TGTGCCAGCAGCCTCCAGTTGAATGAAAAACTGTTTTTT. Protein product: CASSLQLNEKLFF.

Ten or more counts support this clonotype. J is TRBJ1-6 and V is TRBV3-1; TRBD1 agrees at 8 bases. The CDR3 has 15 amino acids. V trimming: 1 base; J trimming: 4 bases; junction bases outside the gene matches: 0. Germline lookup yields CDR1 LGHDT and CDR2 YNNKEL (reference sequence). The CDR3 sequence: CASSQGTGYNSPLHF. DNA of the CDR3: TGTGCCAGCAGCCAAGGGACAGGGTATAATTCACCCCTCCACTTT.

This clonotype was observed a few times. The genes are TRBV5-6 and TRBJ2-7; 8 nucleotides agree with TRBD1. The CDR3 loop spans 14 amino acids. Germline V gene sequence: CDR1 SGHDT, CDR2 YYEEEE. Trimming removed 0 bases from V and 2 bases from J; junction bases left unmatched: 1. The chain's CDR3 is CASSLGDRTYEQYF. In nucleotides, the CDR3 is TGTGCCAGCAGCTTGGGGGACAGGACCTACGAGCAGTACTTC.

This chain links TRBV20-1 with TRBJ1-5; perhaps TRBD1 as D (5 bases). This CDR3 spans 15 amino acids. The germline V gene encodes CDR1 DFQATT and CDR2 SNEGSKA (reference sequence). Trimming shortened V by 2 bases and J by 0 bases, and 11 bases separated the two germline ends. CDR3 nucleotides: TGCAGTGCTAGACAAGGGGCTTATAGCAATCAGCCCCAGCATTTT. Residues: CSARQGAYSNQPQHF.

With regard to this clonotype: This may be a read error, as it is one base from a much larger clone. The chain carries TRBV20-1 and TRBJ2-3; TRBD2 agrees at 7 bases. CDR3 length equals 17 residues. Germline V gives CDR1 DFQATT, CDR2 SNEGSKA (reference sequence). The J segment lost 4 bases and the V segment lost 5 bases, leaving 18 bases of the junction unmatched. CDR3 sequence: CSAGVPGWGRASDTQYF. The CDR3 DNA follows: TGCAGTGCTGGAGTTCCCGGGTGGGGGAGGGCCTCAGATACGCAGTATTTT.

In its sample, this clonotype was seen many times. This rearrangement joins TRBV28 to TRBJ1-2; D remains unclear. The CDR3 totals 13 residues. Looked up from germline, CDR1 is MDHEN and CDR2 is SYDVKM. Trimming pared 3 bases from V and 4 bases from J, leaving 9 bases between. The CDR3, as DNA: TGTGCCAGCAGTTTGCTACAGCCCTATGGCTACACCTTC. Protein: CASSLLQPYGYTF.

In this sample, this clonotype turned up many times. V is TRBV29-1 and J is TRBJ2-5, with D perhaps TRBD2 (5 bases). This CDR3 has 13 residues. With 6 bases removed from V and 4 bases from J, the gap between germline ends came to 15 bases. Germline CDR1 SQVTM, CDR2 ANQGSEA. For the CDR3, the DNA is TGCAGCGTGGTGTACCTAGCTGGAGAGACCCAGTACTTC. Protein: CSVVYLAGETQYF.

Ten or more counts support this clonotype. The chain carries TRBV28 and TRBJ2-7; D remains ambiguous. V was trimmed by 3 bases and J by 2 bases, leaving 14 bases between them. Germline V gene sequence: CDR1 MDHEN, CDR2 SYDVKM. The CDR3 loop spans 15 amino acids. The DNA of the CDR3 is TGTGCCAGCAGTTTCTTGTTGGATACGCCCTACGAGCAGTACTTC. Protein: CASSFLLDTPYEQYF. Full variable domain (remainder filled in from reference TRBV28 and TRBJ2-7): DVKVTQSSRYLVKRTGEKVFLECVQDMDHENMFWYRQDPGLGLRLIYFSYDVKMKEKGDIPEGYSVSREKKERFSLILESASTNQTSMYLCASSFLLDTPYEQYFGPGTRLTVT.

This clonotype was observed many times. The J gene is TRBJ2-5, the V gene TRBV5-4, with 8 bases matching TRBD1. V shed 0 bases, J shed 5 bases, and the junction held 3 bases outside the gene matches. The germline gives CDR1 SGHNT, CDR2 YYREEE (reference sequence). The CDR3 consists of 14 residues. CDR3 protein: CASSLANRGETQYF. For the CDR3, the DNA is TGTGCCAGCAGCTTGGCCAACAGGGGGGAGACCCAGTACTTC.

In its sample, this clonotype was seen a few times. The chain links TRBV19 to TRBJ2-5; 14 bases are shared with TRBD2. Germline V gene lookup returns CDR1 LNHDA and CDR2 SQIVND (reference sequence). V dropped 3 bases and J dropped 4; count of bases not matched to a gene: 4. The CDR3 length is 16 residues. In DNA, the CDR3 is TGTGCCAGTAGTATCCCCGGACTAGCGGGAGGAGAGACCCAGTACTTC. Protein sequence: CASSIPGLAGGETQYF.

This rearrangement joins TRBV30 to TRBJ2-7; 7 bases agree with TRBD2. The junction had 3 bases not matched to a gene; V was cut back by 1 base and J by 0 bases. Germline assignment: CDR1 GTSNPN and CDR2 SVGIG (reference sequence). There are 14 residues in the CDR3. Written as DNA, the CDR3 is TGTGCCTGGAGTGGCCGGGACTACTCCTACGAGCAGTACTTC. This sequence encodes CAWSGRDYSYEQYF.

Points on this clonotype: Germline is not matched at one junction end, which may reflect a read error. The V gene is TRBV15, the J gene TRBJ2-1, with D hard to call. The CDR3 spans 14 residues. Germline V gene data show CDR1 as LNHNV and CDR2 as YYDKDF (reference sequence). The CDR3 nucleotides read TGTGCCACCAGCGGAGAGGTGTGGATCCATGAGCAGTTCTTC. Amino acid sequence: CATSGEVWIHEQFF.

This clonotype was seen more than once but under ten times. The gene calls are TRBV20-1 and TRBJ2-2; D gene unclear. The V and J ends lost 6 bases and 5 bases respectively, with 7 bases between them. Looked up from germline, CDR1 is DFQATT and CDR2 is SNEGSKA (reference sequence). The CDR3 spans 11 residues. This CDR3 is CSAPATGELFF. In nucleotides, the CDR3 is TGCAGTGCCCCCGCAACCGGGGAGCTGTTTTTT.

The sample holds many counts of this clonotype. The CDR3 nucleotides read TGTGCCAGTGGGGCGAGCGTTAGCGGGAGGGCCCATCCTGAGCAGTTCTTC. Translated: CASGASVSGRAHPEQFF. The chain employs TRBV27 and TRBJ2-1; 11 nucleotides agree with TRBD2. Germline CDR1 reads MNHEY; CDR2 reads SMNVEV (reference sequence). Trimming at V came to 9 bases and at J to 9 bases, leaving 19 bases not matched to a gene. This CDR3 is 17 amino acids long.

This clonotype has at least ten counts. The chain links TRBV2 to TRBJ2-3; either TRBD1 or TRBD2 may supply D (5 bases each). Trimming pared 9 bases from V and 2 bases from J, leaving 12 bases between. Per the germline V gene, CDR1 is SNHLY and CDR2 is FYNNEI. CDR3 length: 13 residues. CDR3 residues: CARGDGTTDTQYF. In nucleotides, the CDR3 is TGTGCCAGAGGGGACGGAACCACAGATACGCAGTATTTT.

This clonotype was counted ten times or more. The J gene is TRBJ2-6, the V gene TRBV2, with D perhaps matching TRBD1 (6 bases). CDR1 SNHLY and CDR2 FYNNEI come from the germline V gene. The length of the CDR3 is 14 residues. Trimming left V 6 bases short and J 4 bases short, with 10 bases between. CDR3 in amino acids: CASSGTTGANVLTF. For the CDR3, the DNA is TGTGCCAGCAGCGGGACAACCGGGGCCAACGTCCTGACTTTC.

There are many counts of this clonotype. The genes are TRBV9 and TRBJ2-3; TRBD2 aligns across 13 bases. Per germline, CDR1 SGDLS and CDR2 YYNGEE. This CDR3 has 19 amino acids. V lost 0 bases and J lost 3; bases outside the gene matches: 10. The CDR3 DNA sequence: TGTGCCAGCAGCGTAGGGACTAGCGGGAGCGGGGTAAGAACAGATACGCAGTATTTT. Its translation: CASSVGTSGSGVRTDTQYF.